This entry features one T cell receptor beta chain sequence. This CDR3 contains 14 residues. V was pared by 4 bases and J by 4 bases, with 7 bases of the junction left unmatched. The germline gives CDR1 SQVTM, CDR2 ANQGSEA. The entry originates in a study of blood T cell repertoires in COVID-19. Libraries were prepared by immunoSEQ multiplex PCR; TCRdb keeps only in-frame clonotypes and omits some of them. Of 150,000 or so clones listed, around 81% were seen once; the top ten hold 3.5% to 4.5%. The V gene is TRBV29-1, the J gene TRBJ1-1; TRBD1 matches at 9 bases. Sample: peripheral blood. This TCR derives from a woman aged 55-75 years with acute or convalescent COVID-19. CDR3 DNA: TGCAGCGTTGGGCCGACAGGGGGAGGCACTGAAGCTTTCTTT. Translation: CSVGPTGGGTEAFF.